This TCR beta chain is drawn from a study of PD-1 blockade in classical Hodgkin lymphoma. Across the whole study: With a 2-week interval, patients received intravenous nivolumab at 3 mg/kg.

The table came from immunoSEQ multiplex PCR; TCRdb's copy has only in-frame clones and leaves some out. Of 2,500 to 3,000 clones listed, 70% to 75% are singletons. The patients all showed relapse after autologous stem cell transplantation, while their brentuximab vedotin exposure varied. Magnetic negative selection isolated CD8+ T cells from thawed PBMCs. Trimming stripped 0 bases from V and 6 bases from J, with 9 bases between. This CDR3 is built from 13 residues. Germline assignment: CDR1 SGHKS and CDR2 YYEKEE (reference sequence). This clone occurred a few times. The antigen remains unidentified. Points from the study as a whole: A significant rise in TCR diversity by C4D1 was seen for CD4+ but not CD8+ cells. When set against healthy donors, newly diagnosed patients were reported to show lower baseline TCR diversity.

The source was CD8+ T cells from blood, collected at baseline. J is TRBJ1-1 and V is TRBV5-5; TRBD1 might be the D (5 bases). The TCR was taken from a human donor with classical Hodgkin lymphoma. The CDR3 DNA reads as TGTGCCAGCAGCTTGGGGGGCTTGTCTGAAGCTTTCTTT. Translation gives CASSLGGLSEAFF.